A single sample gave rise to the 21 T cell receptor beta chains below, sequenced in a study of blood T cell repertoires in COVID-19. Profiling relied on immunoSEQ multiplex PCR, and the TCRdb table lists in-frame clones only, not all of them. The sample holds approximately 150,000 clones; about 83% are singletons and the top ten take roughly 1.6%. The sample comprised peripheral blood. Source of these receptors: a human donor in a cohort sampled during active COVID-19.

This rearrangement joins TRBV23-1 to TRBJ1-1; 7 bases match TRBD1. TRBV23-1 is identified as an open reading frame with a role that is uncertain. The CDR3 loop spans 18 amino acids. The V segment lost 6 bases and the J segment 1 base; nucleotides outside the gene matches: 17. The CDR3 sequence: CASRPPDGNRTGNTEAFF. The CDR3, as DNA: TGCGCCAGCAGACCCCCCGACGGGAATCGGACAGGGAACACTGAAGCTTTCTTT.

The chain recombines TRBV5-6 with TRBJ2-7; 7 bases map to TRBD2. The V and J ends lost 1 base and 3 bases, in that order; junction bases with no gene match: 7. CDR1 is SGHDT and CDR2 is YYEEEE in the germline V gene. The CDR3 is made up of 15 amino acids. This CDR3 reads CASSLLRGMNYEQYF. The CDR3, as DNA: TGTGCCAGCAGCTTGTTGCGGGGGATGAACTACGAGCAGTACTTC.

The V and J genes are TRBV27 and TRBJ1-4, with 9 bases lining up with TRBD1. Germline CDR1 MNHEY, CDR2 SMNVEV (reference sequence). There are 17 residues in the CDR3. V was pared by 6 bases and J by 0 bases, with 8 bases of the junction left unmatched. CDR3 nucleotide sequence: TGTGCCAGCAGAAACAGGGGGCTTCGGGCAACTAATGAAAAACTGTTTTTT. Protein: CASRNRGLRATNEKLFF.

The genes are TRBV7-8 and TRBJ2-7, with D possibly matching TRBD2 (6 bases). V lost 5 bases, J lost 2 bases, and 19 bases lay in between. The CDR3 is 16 residues long. The germline V gene has CDR1 SGHVS and CDR2 FQNEAQ. The CDR3 reads CASSPLLGGPPYEQYF. In DNA, the CDR3 is TGTGCCAGCAGCCCACTATTGGGGGGACCCCCCTACGAGCAGTACTTC.

This clone was observed a single time. The J gene is TRBJ2-3, the V gene TRBV5-8, with 7 bases aligning to TRBD1. With V trimmed by 3 bases and J by 0 bases, 4 bases remained unmatched. The germline gives CDR1 SGHTS, CDR2 YDEGEE. This CDR3 region has 15 residues. This chain's CDR3 is CASSWGTDSTDTQYF. The CDR3 DNA reads TGTGCCAGCAGCTGGGGGACAGATAGCACAGATACGCAGTATTTT.

The chain uses TRBV4-1 and TRBJ1-2; 9 bases match TRBD1. The CDR3 runs to 15 residues. Germline-derived CDR1 and CDR2 are MGHRA and YSYEKL. The trim removed 1 base at V and 2 bases at J, leaving 2 bases unmatched. DNA of the CDR3: TGCGCCAGCAGCCAAGTGGGACAGGGAAACTATGGCTACACCTTC. Its protein is CASSQVGQGNYGYTF.

This chain links TRBV3-1 (or the pseudogene TRBV3-2) with TRBJ2-7; D possibly corresponds to TRBD1 (5 bases). CDR3 length: 15 amino acids. V lost 1 base and J 2 bases, leaving 12 bases between the germline ends. The germline V gene has CDR1 LGHDT and CDR2 YNNKEL (reference sequence). DNA for the CDR3: TGTGCCAGCAGCCAAGCCGGGCTGGGGCCCTACGAGCAGTACTTC. The encoded protein is CASSQAGLGPYEQYF.

This rearrangement joins TRBV14 to TRBJ2-6; D is uncertain. The CDR3 loop spans 20 amino acids. V was clipped by 2 bases and J by 2 bases, with 22 bases between them. From germline, CDR1 is SGHDN and CDR2 FVKESK. CDR3 bases: TGTGCCAGCAGCCAAAGTCTTTACAGCTCAGACGTAACTGGGGCCAACGTCCTGACTTTC. It encodes CASSQSLYSSDVTGANVLTF.

The chain couples TRBV14 to TRBJ2-1; tentative D call: TRBD2 (5 bases). Trimming removed 7 bases from V and 5 bases from J, with 12 bases in between. The V gene's germline CDR1 is SGHDN and CDR2 FVKESK. This CDR3 comprises 13 residues. This CDR3 is CASTTDWNNEQFF. The CDR3 DNA sequence: TGTGCCAGCACCACGGACTGGAACAATGAGCAGTTCTTC. Full variable domain (missing parts from reference TRBV14 and TRBJ2-1): EAGVTQFPSHSVIEKGQTVTLRCDPISGHDNLYWYRRVMGKEIKFLLHFVKESKQDESGMPNNRFLAERTGGTYSTLKVQPAELEDSGVYFCASTTDWNNEQFFGPGTRLTVL.

The J gene is TRBJ2-1, the V gene TRBV29-1; 10 positions match TRBD2. The CDR3 spans 14 residues. CDR1 and CDR2 from the germline V gene are SQVTM and ANQGSEA. The junction had 3 bases not matched to a gene; V was cut back by 4 bases and J by 3 bases. CDR3 nucleotide sequence: TGCAGCGTTGGGGGACTAGCGCTCTACAATGAGCAGTTCTTC. Its translation is CSVGGLALYNEQFF.

This clone was detected only once. This chain links TRBV29-1 with TRBJ2-1, with a tentative D call TRBD2 (6 bases). In germline, CDR1 is SQVTM, CDR2 ANQGSEA. Between the trimmed V and J ends, which lost 1 base and 9 bases, there was a span of 13 bases. The CDR3 consists of 13 residues. In nucleotides, the CDR3 is TGCAGCGTTGAAGTTACGGGAGCCGGTGAGCAGTTCTTC. It is translated as CSVEVTGAGEQFF.

V is TRBV25-1 and J is TRBJ1-2, with TRBD1 as a possible D gene (6 bases). Deletions cut 2 bases from V and 4 bases from J, with 11 bases between. Germline V gene data show CDR1 as MGHDK and CDR2 as SYGVNS. CDR3 size: 14 residues. The CDR3 sequence: CASSEPSGAYGYTF. The CDR3 DNA reads TGTGCCAGCAGTGAACCGTCAGGGGCCTATGGCTACACCTTC.

V usage is TRBV5-1 and J usage is TRBJ1-1; D is perhaps TRBD1 (5 bases). The CDR3 sequence is 17 residues long. Trimming stripped 5 bases from V and 3 bases from J, with 23 bases between. The germline V gene encodes CDR1 SGHRS and CDR2 YFSETQ. The CDR3 region is CASSPRPRDGLDTEAFF. In nucleotides, the CDR3 is TGCGCCAGCAGTCCTCGCCCTCGGGACGGACTAGACACTGAAGCTTTCTTT.

The genes are TRBV5-1 and TRBJ2-3; 9 nucleotides line up with TRBD2. Germline loops: CDR1 SGHRS, CDR2 YFSETQ. The CDR3 totals 15 residues. V dropped 3 bases and J dropped 0; count of bases not matched to a gene: 2. The CDR3 region has the DNA TGCGCCAGCAGCTCAGCGGGAGGAAGCACAGATACGCAGTATTTT. Encoded protein: CASSSAGGSTDTQYF.

The chain combines TRBV6-5 with TRBJ2-7, with D maybe TRBD2 (5 bases). The germline V and J ends were trimmed by 4 bases and 6 bases, with 10 bases remaining between them. Germline CDR1 and CDR2: MNHEY and SVGAGI. The CDR3 spans 12 residues. The CDR3 region is CASSLRRGEQYF. CDR3 coding DNA: TGTGCCAGCAGTTTACGACGGGGCGAGCAGTACTTC.

V gene TRBV19 combines with J gene TRBJ2-3, with D perhaps matching TRBD2 (6 bases). The CDR3 is 13 residues long. Trimming shortened V by 4 bases and J by 4 bases, and 9 bases separated the two germline ends. Germline V gene sequence: CDR1 LNHDA, CDR2 SQIVND (reference sequence). This CDR3 reads CASSTGDADTQYF. DNA of the CDR3: TGTGCCAGTAGTACGGGAGATGCAGATACGCAGTATTTT. The full variable domain, completed using reference TRBV19 and TRBJ2-3, is DGGITQSPKYLFRKEGQNVTLSCEQNLNHDAMYWYRQDPGQGLRLIYYSQIVNDFQKGDIAEGYSVSREKKESFPLTVTSAQKNPTAFYLCASSTGDADTQYFGPGTRLTVL.

The rearrangement joins TRBV5-1 to TRBJ2-3, with 9 bases fitting TRBD2. This CDR3 is 15 amino acids long. The V segment lost 3 bases and the J segment 5 bases; nucleotides outside the gene matches: 7. The germline CDR1 and CDR2 sequences are SGHRS and YFSETQ. CDR3 loop: CASSSYSGSGDTQYF. The CDR3 coding sequence is TGCGCCAGCAGCTCCTATAGCGGGAGCGGAGATACGCAGTATTTT.

V and J are TRBV9 and TRBJ2-3, with a possible D match to TRBD2 (6 bases). The ends were cut back, 4 bases at V and 11 bases at J, with 20 bases in the middle. CDR3 length: 14 amino acids. CDR1 and CDR2 (germline): SGDLS, YYNGEE. The CDR3 DNA is TGTGCCAGCAGCAGGGTGGGGGGAGCGAAGTGGCAGTATTTT. The encoded protein is CASSRVGGAKWQYF.

The chain links TRBV6-1 to TRBJ2-7, with 8 bases that match TRBD1. CDR1 is MNHNS and CDR2 is SASEGT in the germline V gene. The CDR3 is made up of 15 amino acids. V dropped 2 bases and J dropped 1; count of bases not matched to a gene: 4. CDR3 DNA: TGTGCCAGCAGTGAATTTGGACAGGGATCCTACGAGCAGTACTTC. This encodes CASSEFGQGSYEQYF.

This sequence joins TRBV2 and TRBJ2-3; 7 positions match TRBD1. CDR3 size: 15 residues. The germline CDR1 and CDR2 sequences are SNHLY and FYNNEI. V was clipped by 6 bases and J by 1 base; unmatched bases: 7. The CDR3, as DNA: TGTGCCAGCAGGGGAACAGGGGTGGGCACAGATACGCAGTATTTT. As protein: CASRGTGVGTDTQYF.

This chain uses TRBV19 with TRBJ2-2; 9 nucleotides align to TRBD1. The V gene end was trimmed by 6 bases and the J gene end by 6 bases; junction bases not matched to a gene: 8. This CDR3 has 15 amino acids. Germline V gene sequence: CDR1 LNHDA, CDR2 SQIVND (reference sequence). The DNA of the CDR3 is TGTGCCAGTAGGGGACAGGGAAGTTCGGCCGGGGAGCTGTTTTTT. Translated: CASRGQGSSAGELFF.